This T cell receptor (beta chain) is drawn from a study of regulatory T cells in long-lasting Graves disease. As for time point: newly diagnosed GD, antithyroid drugs for less than 3 months. With RNA extracted from PBMCs as input, the TCR library was made. Arm-PCR of CDR3 regions and iRepertoire HTBI primers were used to build TCR beta libraries. TCRdb reanalysed the multiplex PCR reads using MiXCR and keeps one entry per CDR3 protein. The repertoire holds about 320,000 distinct CDR3 sequences, about 18% seen once, with more than 30% in the top ten. This clonotype was found many times. The V gene's germline CDR1 is SGHAT and CDR2 FQNNGV. This CDR3 contains 14 residues. Trimming left V 5 bases short and J 7 bases short, with 15 bases between.

Sequences were derived from peripheral blood mononuclear cells (PBMCs), sampled at new diagnosis, from a patient treated with antithyroid drugs. The chain carries TRBV11-2 and TRBJ2-1; D uncertain. This TCR derives from a female donor with Graves disease. The CDR3 bases are TGTGCCAGCAGCCCACAACCCCTAGTGAATGAGCAGTTCTTC. This gives the protein CASSPQPLVNEQFF. Complete variable domain (other parts from reference TRBV11-2 and TRBJ2-1): EAGVAQSPRYKIIEKRQSVAFWCNPISGHATLYWYQQILGQGPKLLIQFQNNGVVDDSQLPKDRFSAERLKGVDSTLKIQPAKLEDSAVYLCASSPQPLVNEQFFGPGTRLTVL.